Sequencing of this T cell receptor (beta chain) was carried out in a study of T-cell reconstitution after alpha-beta-depleted transplantation in children. The TCRbeta library was prepared with unique molecular identifiers. TCRdb reanalysed the PCR reads using MiXCR and keeps one entry per CDR3 protein. The repertoire holds 420,000 or so distinct CDR3 sequences, with approximately 11% as singletons. V lost 5 bases and J lost 8, with 19 bases in between. CDR3 length: 16 amino acids. The germline V gene has CDR1 SGHTA and CDR2 FQGNSA. This receptor was obtained from a human donor who donated a stem cell graft to a child with acute myeloid leukemia. V gene TRBV7-2 combines with J gene TRBJ1-6; D uncertain. Sequences were derived from PBMCs from the stem cell graft donor, sampled from the stem cell graft. The CDR3 is CASSPRRAAMHSPLHF. For the CDR3, the DNA is TGTGCCAGCAGCCCCCGGCGGGCGGCGATGCATTCACCCCTCCACTTT.